The clone carrying this TCR beta chain has just a few counts. These data originate in a study of early T cells in non-severe SARS-CoV-2 infection. Overall study context: Unpaired chains resulted from sequencing bulk RNA of unsorted whole blood.

Individual cDNA molecules were tagged with unique molecular identifiers, the study reported. TCRdb re-called the 5' RACE reads through MiXCR, storing one row per CDR3 protein. The data contain approximately 85,000 distinct CDR3 sequences, about 12% of them seen just once; the ten biggest clones take up about 7%. Germline V gives CDR1 SGDLS, CDR2 YYNGEE. The CDR3 is made up of 16 amino acids. Trimming at V came to 1 base and at J to 2 bases, leaving 5 bases not matched to a gene. This TCR was recovered from an adult who was a healthcare worker with PCR-confirmed SARS-CoV-2 infection or an uninfected control (not recorded which). The specimen was whole blood. This chain joins TRBV9 and TRBJ1-1; 10 bases agree with TRBD1. DNA of the CDR3: TGTGCCAGCAGCGTACTAGGACAGGGGGTTAACACTGAAGCTTTCTTT. Encoded protein: CASSVLGQGVNTEAFF.